This TCR beta chain came from a study of blood T cell repertoires in COVID-19. Trimming shortened V by 5 bases and J by 5 bases, and 7 bases separated the two germline ends. Germline loops: CDR1 SEHNR, CDR2 FQNEAQ (reference sequence). CDR3 size: 12 residues. This table comes from immunoSEQ multiplex PCR, and its TCRdb copy is limited to in-frame clones, with some not included. The sample includes a few hundred thousand clones, more than 85% of them seen just once. Everyone who took part was roughly 18 to 89 years old, and they came from 24 US areas. Assignments of participants to cohorts depended upon their own reported clinical history. Symptom resolution, clearance, or two negative PCRs marked the recovered donors of Cohort 3.

The chain carries TRBV7-9 and TRBJ1-3; D uncertain. The material sequenced was PBMCs or T cells enriched from blood (not recorded which). The clonotype comes from a woman aged 30 to 39 who had recovered from COVID-19. CDR3 region: CASSPFRNTIYF. The CDR3 nucleotides read TGTGCCAGCAGCCCTTTTAGAAACACCATATATTTT.